This T cell receptor (beta chain) derives from a study of cytomegalovirus exposure and HLA in healthy donors. General study points: TCR association rates varied by HLA locus in a later analysis, with DRB1 highest and HLA-C lowest. Information on immune exposure was restricted to one variable (CMV serostatus).

The PCR ran on 60 Vbeta and 13 Jbeta primers. Libraries were prepared by immunoSEQ multiplex PCR; TCRdb keeps only in-frame clonotypes and omits some of them. This table holds about 250,000 clones, roughly two thirds found once. The CDR3 extends over 12 amino acids. Germline CDR1 reads MNHNS; CDR2 reads SASEGT. The V and J ends lost 3 bases and 3 bases respectively, with 4 bases between them. This clone was seen a few times. As yet, its antigen is unknown. What was sequenced was PBMCs. V usage is TRBV6-1 and J usage is TRBJ2-3; D remains ambiguous. This sequence originates from a female donor in good health and CMV-seronegative. CDR3 coding DNA: TGTGCCAGCAGTGATTTAACAGATACGCAGTATTTT. Translated, it gives CASSDLTDTQYF.